Each of the 3 T cell receptor beta chains below was sequenced from the same sample in a study of early stage breast cancer tumors. Generated by immunoSEQ multiplex PCR, the TCRdb table keeps only in-frame clones and is missing some. The sample contains some 58,000 clones, about 80% of which appear only once. Input material: blood. These TCRs come from a person aged 25-39 years with breast cancer.

The rearrangement uses TRBV5-1 and TRBJ1-5, with a possible D match to TRBD1 (6 bases). The CDR3 contains 16 residues. Looked up from germline, CDR1 is SGHRS and CDR2 is YFSETQ. V dropped 2 bases and J dropped 5 bases, with 17 bases sitting between them. The CDR3 sequence: CASSFSGDQQDQPQHF. CDR3 DNA sequence: TGCGCCAGCAGCTTTTCAGGGGACCAGCAGGATCAGCCCCAGCATTTT.

This chain connects TRBV19 to TRBJ2-2; 8 bases align to TRBD1. Looked up from germline, CDR1 is LNHDA and CDR2 is SQIVND (reference sequence). Germline trimming cut 3 bases from V and 6 bases from J; bases unmatched to any gene: 6. The CDR3 has 15 amino acids. The CDR3 DNA follows: TGTGCCAGTAGTATGGGCAGCAGGGGGCCCGGGGAGCTGTTTTTT. It yields the protein CASSMGSRGPGELFF. Variable domain in full (rest from reference TRBV19 and TRBJ2-2): DGGITQSPKYLFRKEGQNVTLSCEQNLNHDAMYWYRQDPGQGLRLIYYSQIVNDFQKGDIAEGYSVSREKKESFPLTVTSAQKNPTAFYLCASSMGSRGPGELFFGEGSRLTVL.

The chain couples TRBV6-5 to TRBJ2-7; D unresolved. The CDR3 extends over 13 amino acids. The germline V gene has CDR1 MNHEY and CDR2 SVGAGI. V lost 0 bases to trimming and J lost 1 base, with 4 bases between them. CDR3 in DNA: TGTGCCAGCAGTTACTCGACTTCCTACGAGCAGTACTTC. Translated: CASSYSTSYEQYF.